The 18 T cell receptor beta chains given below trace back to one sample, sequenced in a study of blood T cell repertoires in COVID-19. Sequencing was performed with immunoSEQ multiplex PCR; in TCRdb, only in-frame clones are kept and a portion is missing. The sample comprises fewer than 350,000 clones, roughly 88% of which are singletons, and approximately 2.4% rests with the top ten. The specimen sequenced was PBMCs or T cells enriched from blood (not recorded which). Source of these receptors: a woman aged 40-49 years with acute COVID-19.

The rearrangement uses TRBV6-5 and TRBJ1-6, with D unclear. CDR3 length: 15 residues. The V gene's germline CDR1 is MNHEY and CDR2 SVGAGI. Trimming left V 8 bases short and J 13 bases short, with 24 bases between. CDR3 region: CASVSVISGTMPLHF. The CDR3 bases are TGTGCCAGCGTTTCGGTGATCAGCGGTACCATGCCCCTCCACTTT.

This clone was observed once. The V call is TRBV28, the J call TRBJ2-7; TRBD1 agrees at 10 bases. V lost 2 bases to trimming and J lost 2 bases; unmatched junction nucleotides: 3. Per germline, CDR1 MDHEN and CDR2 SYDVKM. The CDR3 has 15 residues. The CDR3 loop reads CASSLETGGTYEQYF. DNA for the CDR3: TGTGCCAGCAGTTTAGAGACAGGGGGCACCTACGAGCAGTACTTC.

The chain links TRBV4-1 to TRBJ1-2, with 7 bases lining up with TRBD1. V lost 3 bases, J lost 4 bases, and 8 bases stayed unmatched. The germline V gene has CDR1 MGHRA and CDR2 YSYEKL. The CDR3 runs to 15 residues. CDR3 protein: CASSQGAGGGYGYTF. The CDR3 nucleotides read TGCGCCAGCAGCCAGGGCGCAGGGGGAGGCTATGGCTACACCTTC.

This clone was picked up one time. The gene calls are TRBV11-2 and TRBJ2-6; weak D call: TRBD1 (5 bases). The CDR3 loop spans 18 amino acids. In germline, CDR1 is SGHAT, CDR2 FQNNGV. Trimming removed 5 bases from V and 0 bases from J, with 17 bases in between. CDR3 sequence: CASSPGHRRTSGANVLTF. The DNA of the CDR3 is TGTGCCAGCAGCCCTGGACACCGAAGAACCTCTGGGGCCAACGTCCTGACTTTC. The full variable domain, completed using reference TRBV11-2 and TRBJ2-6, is EAGVAQSPRYKIIEKRQSVAFWCNPISGHATLYWYQQILGQGPKLLIQFQNNGVVDDSQLPKDRFSAERLKGVDSTLKIQPAKLEDSAVYLCASSPGHRRTSGANVLTFGAGSRLTVL.

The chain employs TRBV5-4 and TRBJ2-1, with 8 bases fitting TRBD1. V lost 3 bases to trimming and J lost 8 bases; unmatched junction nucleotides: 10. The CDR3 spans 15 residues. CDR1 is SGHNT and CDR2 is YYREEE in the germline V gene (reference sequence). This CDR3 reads CASSSKSDRVDEQFF. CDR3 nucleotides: TGTGCCAGCAGCTCTAAATCGGACAGGGTCGATGAGCAGTTCTTC.

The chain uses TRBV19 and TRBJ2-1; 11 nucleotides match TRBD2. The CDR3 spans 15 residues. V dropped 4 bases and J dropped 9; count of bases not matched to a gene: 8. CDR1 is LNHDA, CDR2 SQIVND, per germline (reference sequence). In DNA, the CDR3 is TGTGCCAGTAGTAACGCGGGGACTAGCGGCAGTGAGCAGTTCTTC. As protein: CASSNAGTSGSEQFF.

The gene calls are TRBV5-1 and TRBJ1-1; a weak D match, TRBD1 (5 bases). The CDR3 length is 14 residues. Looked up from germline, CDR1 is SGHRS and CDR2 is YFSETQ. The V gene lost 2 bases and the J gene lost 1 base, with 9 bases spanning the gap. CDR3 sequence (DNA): TGCGCCAGCAGCTTCGGCAGGGAGAACACTGAAGCTTTCTTT. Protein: CASSFGRENTEAFF.

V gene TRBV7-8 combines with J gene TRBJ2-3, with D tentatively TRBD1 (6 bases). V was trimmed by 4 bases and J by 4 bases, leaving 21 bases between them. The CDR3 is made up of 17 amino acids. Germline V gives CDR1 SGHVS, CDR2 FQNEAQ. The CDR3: CASSSWEYRANADTQYF. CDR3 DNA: TGTGCCAGCAGCTCCTGGGAGTACAGGGCCAACGCAGATACGCAGTATTTT.

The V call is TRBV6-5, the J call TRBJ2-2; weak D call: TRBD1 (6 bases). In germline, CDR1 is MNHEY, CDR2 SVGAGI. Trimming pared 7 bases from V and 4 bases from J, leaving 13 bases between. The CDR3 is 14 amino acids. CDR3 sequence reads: CASTYDRSTGELFF. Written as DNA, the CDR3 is TGTGCCAGCACCTATGACAGGTCCACCGGGGAGCTGTTTTTT.

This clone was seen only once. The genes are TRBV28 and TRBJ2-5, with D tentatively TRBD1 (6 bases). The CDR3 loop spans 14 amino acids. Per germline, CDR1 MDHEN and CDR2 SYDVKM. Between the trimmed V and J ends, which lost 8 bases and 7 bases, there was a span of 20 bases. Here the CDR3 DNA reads TGTGCCAGCCAAACAGGGCTCAATAAGGGGACCCAGTACTTC. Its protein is CASQTGLNKGTQYF.

DNA of the CDR3: TGTGCCAGCAGCTTAGCGGCTAGCGGCTACGAGCAGTACTTC. Amino acids: CASSLAASGYEQYF. V and J are TRBV7-2 and TRBJ2-7; 7 nucleotides line up with TRBD2. Germline lookup yields CDR1 SGHTA and CDR2 FQGNSA. V gave up 0 bases and J gave up 3 bases; unmatched junction bases: 2. CDR3 length: 14 amino acids.

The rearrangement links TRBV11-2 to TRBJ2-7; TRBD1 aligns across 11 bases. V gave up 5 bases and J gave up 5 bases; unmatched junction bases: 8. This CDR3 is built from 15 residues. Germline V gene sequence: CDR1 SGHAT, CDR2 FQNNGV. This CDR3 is CASSPRDRGSHEQYF. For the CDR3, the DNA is TGTGCCAGCAGCCCGCGGGACAGGGGGTCCCACGAGCAGTACTTC.

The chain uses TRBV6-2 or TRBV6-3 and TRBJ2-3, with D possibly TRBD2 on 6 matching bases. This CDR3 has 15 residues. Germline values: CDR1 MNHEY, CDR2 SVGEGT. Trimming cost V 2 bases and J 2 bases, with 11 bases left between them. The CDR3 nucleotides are TGTGCCAGCAGTTACGGGGGGTCTATCACAGATACGCAGTATTTT. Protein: CASSYGGSITDTQYF.

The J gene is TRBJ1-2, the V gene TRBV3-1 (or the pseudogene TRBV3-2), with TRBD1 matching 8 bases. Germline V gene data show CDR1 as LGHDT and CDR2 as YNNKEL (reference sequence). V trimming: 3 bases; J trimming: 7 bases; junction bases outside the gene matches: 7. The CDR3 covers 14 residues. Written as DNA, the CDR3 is TGTGCCAGCAGCCAGCCCGACAGGGGACCTGGCTACACCTTC. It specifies CASSQPDRGPGYTF.

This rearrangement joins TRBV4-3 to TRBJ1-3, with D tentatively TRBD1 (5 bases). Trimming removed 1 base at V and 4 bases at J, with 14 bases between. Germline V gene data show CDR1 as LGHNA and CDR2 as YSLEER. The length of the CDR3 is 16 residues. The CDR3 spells CASSQGGEMKGNTIYF. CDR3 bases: TGCGCCAGCAGCCAAGGGGGGGAAATGAAGGGAAACACCATATATTTT.

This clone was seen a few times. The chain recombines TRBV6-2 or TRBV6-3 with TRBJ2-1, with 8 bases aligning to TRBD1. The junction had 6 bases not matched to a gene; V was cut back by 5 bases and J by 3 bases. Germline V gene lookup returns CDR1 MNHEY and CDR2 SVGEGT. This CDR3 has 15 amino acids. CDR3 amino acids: CASSIAGGGYNEQFF. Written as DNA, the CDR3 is TGTGCCAGCAGTATAGCAGGGGGCGGCTACAATGAGCAGTTCTTC.

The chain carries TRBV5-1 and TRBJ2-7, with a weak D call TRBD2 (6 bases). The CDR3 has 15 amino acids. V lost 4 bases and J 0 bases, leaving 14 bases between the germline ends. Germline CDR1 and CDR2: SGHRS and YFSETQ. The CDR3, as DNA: TGCGCCAGCAGCACCGACACGGGGGTCTCCTACGAGCAGTACTTC. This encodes CASSTDTGVSYEQYF.

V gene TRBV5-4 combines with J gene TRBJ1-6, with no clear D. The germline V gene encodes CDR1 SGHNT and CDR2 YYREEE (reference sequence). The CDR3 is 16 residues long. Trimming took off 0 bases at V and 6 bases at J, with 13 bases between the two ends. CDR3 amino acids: CASSLGGYSSNSPLHF. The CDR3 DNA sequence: TGTGCCAGCAGCTTGGGAGGGTACTCGAGTAATTCACCCCTCCACTTT.